This TCR beta chain was obtained from a study of blood T cells in healthy people across ages. The study's findings and limits: Naive CD4+ cell counts and diversity both ran higher in long-lived than in aged donors. For the donors, CMV status was unknown and possibly confounded expanded clonotype changes. Leaving the PBMCs unsorted stopped any conclusive comparison of naive versus antigen-experienced cells.

This CDR3 region has 14 residues. V lost 2 bases to trimming and J lost 3 bases, with 11 bases between them. The germline gives CDR1 KGHSH, CDR2 LQKENI. On this clonotype: Antigen specificity is unknown.

For the second PCR, which ran for roughly 6 to 11 cycles, a sample-barcoded 5' primer and a J-beta primer mix were used. A single record per CDR3 protein comes from TCRdb applying MiXCR to the 5' RACE reads. The sample lists 850,000 or so distinct CDR3 sequences; about 30% were seen once. Each donor had ten milliliters of peripheral blood drawn. This chain uses TRBV18 with TRBJ2-7; D remains ambiguous. The sample consisted of blood. The clonotype originates from a woman aged 80 or over in good health. For the CDR3, the DNA is TGTGCCAGCTCACCAACCGGGTTCGGCTACGAGCAGTACTTC. This translates into CASSPTGFGYEQYF.